Below, one T cell receptor beta chain is given with its context. These data belong to a study of blood T cell repertoires in COVID-19. Turning to the study itself: Spain, Italy and the United States supplied samples that represented acute and convalescent COVID-19. From T cells, B-cell-depleted T cells, or PBMCs came the material, which was cDNA or gDNA.

Data came from immunoSEQ multiplex PCR; TCRdb stores just in-frame clones and leaves some out. The data show fewer than 200,000 clones, approximately 86% seen once. Germline-derived CDR1 and CDR2 are GTSNPN and SVGIG (reference sequence). This CDR3 is built from 15 residues. J gave up 3 bases and V 3 bases, and 7 bases lay outside the gene matches. The material sequenced was peripheral blood. V and J are TRBV30 and TRBJ2-5, with TRBD1 matching 10 bases. The receptor comes from a man over 45 with active or convalescent COVID-19. CDR3 loop: CAWSTPGQGKETQYF. The CDR3 DNA sequence: TGTGCCTGGAGCACCCCGGGACAGGGGAAAGAGACCCAGTACTTC. Combining the CDR3 with reference TRBV30 and TRBJ2-5 gives the whole variable domain SQTIHQWPATLVQPVGSPLSLECTVEGTSNPNLYWYRQAAGRGLQLLFYSVGIGQISSEVPQNLSASRPQDRQFILSSKKLLLSDSGFYLCAWSTPGQGKETQYFGPGTRLLVL.